A single sample gave rise to the 22 T cell receptor beta chains below, sequenced in a study of shared clonotypes between healthy human individuals. The table came from immunoSEQ multiplex PCR; TCRdb's copy has only in-frame clones and leaves some out. The data contain just under 350,000 clones, roughly 80% of them seen just once; the ten biggest clones take up 10%. Sequenced material: memory CD4+ T cells sorted from blood. This sample's subset: CD45RA-negative fraction. These receptors originate from a man aged 25 to 40 in good health.

This clone was seen only once. The V and J genes are TRBV5-1 and TRBJ2-1; 8 nucleotides line up with TRBD1. Germline lookup yields CDR1 SGHRS and CDR2 YFSETQ. The CDR3 length is 15 residues. The V segment lost 4 bases and the J segment 4 bases; nucleotides outside the gene matches: 7. CDR3 region: CASSLDRDRYNEQFF. The DNA for the CDR3 is TGCGCCAGCAGCCTCGACCGGGACAGGTACAATGAGCAGTTCTTC.

The chain joins TRBV5-1 to TRBJ1-1; D is undetermined. The V and J ends lost 2 bases and 1 base respectively, with 9 bases between them. The germline V gene encodes CDR1 SGHRS and CDR2 YFSETQ. The CDR3 loop spans 14 amino acids. CDR3 amino acids: CASSLGSQNTEAFF. The CDR3 DNA follows: TGCGCCAGCAGCTTAGGATCACAGAACACTGAAGCTTTCTTT.

This clone was found once. V is TRBV29-1 and J is TRBJ2-5, with TRBD1 matching 7 bases. Germline assignment: CDR1 SQVTM and CDR2 ANQGSEA. The V segment lost 7 bases and the J segment 3 bases; nucleotides outside the gene matches: 5. The CDR3 runs to 12 residues. CDR3 in amino acids: CSAHRGKETQYF. The CDR3 coding sequence is TGCAGCGCTCACAGGGGTAAAGAGACCCAGTACTTC. The full variable domain, completed using reference TRBV29-1 and TRBJ2-5, is SAVISQKPSRDICQRGTSLTIQCQVDSQVTMMFWYRQQPGQSLTLIATANQGSEATYESGFVIDKFPISRPNLTFSTLTVSNMSPEDSSIYLCSAHRGKETQYFGPGTRLLVL.

This sequence joins TRBV6-5 and TRBJ2-1; D gene unclear. Germline V gene lookup returns CDR1 MNHEY and CDR2 SVGAGI. V was clipped by 7 bases and J by 5 bases, with 6 bases between them. This CDR3 is built from 11 residues. The CDR3 is CASKMDNEQFF. As DNA, the CDR3 is TGTGCCAGCAAAATGGACAATGAGCAGTTCTTC.

The chain couples TRBV11-2 to TRBJ2-1; tentative D call: TRBD2 (5 bases). The germline CDR1 and CDR2 sequences are SGHAT and FQNNGV. The CDR3 covers 18 residues. Trimming took off 3 bases at V and 0 bases at J, with 18 bases between the two ends. The CDR3, as DNA: TGTGCCAGCAGCTTGGAGTGGGGAGCGATGAGCTCCTACAATGAGCAGTTCTTC. Encoded protein: CASSLEWGAMSSYNEQFF.

The gene calls are TRBV5-4 and TRBJ2-7; no definite D call. V was shortened by 2 bases and J by 6 bases, with 15 bases between the two germline ends. Germline V gives CDR1 SGHNT, CDR2 YYREEE (reference sequence). The length of the CDR3 is 14 residues. The CDR3, as DNA: TGTGCCAGCAGCTTAGCCGGGTTAGATGGCGAGCAGTACTTC. It codes for CASSLAGLDGEQYF.

This rearrangement joins TRBV5-1 to TRBJ2-3; D ambiguous. Germline V CDR1 and CDR2: SGHRS, YFSETQ. The CDR3 is 14 amino acids. V lost 0 bases and J lost 6, with 11 bases in between. Here the CDR3 DNA reads TGCGCCAGCAGCTTGGCGGGTGGCTCGGATACGCAGTATTTT. It specifies CASSLAGGSDTQYF.

The gene calls are TRBV7-2 and TRBJ1-5; TRBD1 matches 9 bases. V was pared by 4 bases and J by 9 bases, with 7 bases of the junction left unmatched. The CDR3 runs 14 residues. The germline V gene has CDR1 SGHTA and CDR2 FQGNSA. The CDR3: CASSYDRGGRPQHF. For the CDR3, the DNA is TGTGCCAGCAGCTATGACAGGGGGGGACGGCCCCAGCATTTT.

The genes are TRBV6-6 and TRBJ2-3; D might be TRBD2 (5 bases). The length of the CDR3 is 15 residues. The ends were cut back, 2 bases at V and 5 bases at J, with 14 bases in the middle. CDR1 is MNHNY and CDR2 is SVGAGI in the germline V gene (reference sequence). The CDR3, as DNA: TGTGCCAGCAGTTACCTCCGATTGGGAGAAGATACGCAGTATTTT. Its translation: CASSYLRLGEDTQYF.

The chain is built from TRBV5-6 and TRBJ1-6, with D unresolved. Per the germline V gene, CDR1 is SGHDT and CDR2 is YYEEEE. V dropped 0 bases and J dropped 4 bases, with 5 bases sitting between them. There are 14 residues in the CDR3. CDR3 protein: CASSLGTYNSPLHF. The CDR3 DNA reads TGTGCCAGCAGCTTGGGGACTTATAATTCACCCCTCCACTTT.

The chain couples TRBV7-9 to TRBJ1-1; D is perhaps TRBD1 (6 bases). The length of the CDR3 is 15 residues. Germline CDR1 is SEHNR and CDR2 is FQNEAQ (reference sequence). V lost 2 bases and J 1 base, leaving 11 bases between the germline ends. Here the CDR3 DNA reads TGTGCCAGCAGCTTACTGACAGGAGCGAACACTGAAGCTTTCTTT. This gives the protein CASSLLTGANTEAFF.

This chain uses TRBV19 with TRBJ1-3, with 7 bases aligning to TRBD1. This CDR3 has 16 residues. Trimming took 6 bases from V and 3 from J; bases not matched to a gene: 11. Germline-derived CDR1 and CDR2 are LNHDA and SQIVND (reference sequence). CDR3 sequence reads: CASSSNDRAVGNTIYF. The CDR3 DNA follows: TGTGCCAGTAGCTCAAACGACAGGGCTGTTGGAAACACCATATATTTT.

This chain joins TRBV7-2 and TRBJ2-1; D is tentatively TRBD1 or TRBD2 (6 bases each). Per germline, CDR1 SGHTA and CDR2 FQGNSA. The CDR3 runs to 15 residues. Trimming shortened V by 5 bases and J by 7 bases, and 18 bases separated the two germline ends. CDR3 region: CASSLDSGAQNEQFF. The CDR3 DNA reads TGTGCCAGCAGCCTAGATTCGGGGGCACAAAATGAGCAGTTCTTC.

Remarks on this clone: This same CDR3 is encoded by further DNA sequences in the sample. This sequence joins TRBV30 and TRBJ1-5; weak D call: TRBD1 (5 bases). The CDR3 runs 14 residues. Germline CDR1 reads GTSNPN; CDR2 reads SVGIG (reference sequence). The V end lost 0 bases, the J end lost 5 bases, and 11 bases lay between the germline ends. The CDR3 bases are TGTGCCTGGAGTGTATTGGGGGGGGATCAGCCCCAGCATTTT. As protein: CAWSVLGGDQPQHF.

This chain connects TRBV28 to TRBJ1-1; 9 bases map to TRBD1. The trim removed 4 bases at V and 3 bases at J, leaving 6 bases unmatched. Germline CDR1 reads MDHEN; CDR2 reads SYDVKM. This CDR3 contains 15 residues. CDR3: CASSSLGQGDTEAFF. The CDR3, as DNA: TGTGCCAGCAGTTCCCTGGGACAGGGAGACACTGAAGCTTTCTTT.

The sample holds a few counts of this clone. The chain links TRBV6-5 to TRBJ1-4, with a tentative D call TRBD1 (5 bases). V was shortened by 5 bases and J by 4 bases, with 11 bases between the two germline ends. The CDR3 is 14 residues long. Germline CDR1 is MNHEY and CDR2 is SVGAGI. The CDR3 sequence: CASSDPGRNEKLFF. The CDR3 DNA is TGTGCCAGCAGTGATCCGGGACGTAATGAAAAACTGTTTTTT.

This clone was recorded at least ten times. The genes are TRBV7-2 and TRBJ2-5; D remains ambiguous. Trimming took 3 bases from V and 2 from J, leaving 10 bases between them. This CDR3 spans 14 amino acids. Germline V gene sequence: CDR1 SGHTA, CDR2 FQGNSA. Written as DNA, the CDR3 is TGTGCCAGCAGCTTTATGGGCGGACAAGAGACCCAGTACTTC. Translation: CASSFMGGQETQYF.

The chain employs TRBV7-8 and TRBJ1-1; D is unclear. The CDR3 covers 14 residues. Trimming took off 4 bases at V and 2 bases at J, with 11 bases between the two ends. Germline V gene data show CDR1 as SGHVS and CDR2 as FQNEAQ. CDR3 loop: CASSSWVSNTEAFF. CDR3 in DNA: TGTGCCAGCAGCTCCTGGGTCTCTAACACTGAAGCTTTCTTT.

The CDR3 DNA follows: TGTGCCAGCGAGAGCGGGAGGGCTTACGAGCAGTACTTC. Its translation is CASESGRAYEQYF. The genes are TRBV2 and TRBJ2-7; 10 nucleotides agree with TRBD2. The CDR3 extends over 13 amino acids. The V and J ends lost 8 bases and 4 bases, in that order; junction bases with no gene match: 5. Germline lookup yields CDR1 SNHLY and CDR2 FYNNEI.

V usage is TRBV7-9 and J usage is TRBJ2-1; 8 nucleotides agree with TRBD1. The ends lost 5 bases at V and 6 bases at J; junction bases unmatched: 15. The CDR3 loop spans 17 amino acids. Germline V lookup: CDR1 SEHNR, CDR2 FQNEAQ (reference sequence). The CDR3 sequence is CASSLRDRTGPGNEQFF. Here the CDR3 DNA reads TGTGCCAGCAGCCTCCGTGACCGGACAGGGCCCGGCAATGAGCAGTTCTTC.

The CDR3 region is CASSGLAGSETDTQYF. The CDR3, as DNA: TGTGCCAGCAGCGGACTAGCGGGATCGGAGACAGATACGCAGTATTTT. The rearrangement joins TRBV2 to TRBJ2-3; TRBD2 matches 12 bases. The CDR3 covers 16 residues. Trimming took 6 bases from V and 3 from J; bases not matched to a gene: 7. In germline, CDR1 is SNHLY, CDR2 FYNNEI.

This clone appeared a few times. This sequence joins TRBV29-1 and TRBJ1-4; D is unclear. CDR1 is SQVTM and CDR2 is ANQGSEA in the germline V gene. CDR3 length equals 13 residues. V lost 5 bases, J lost 2 bases, and 9 bases lay in between. CDR3 in DNA: TGCAGCGTTCGATCCATCACTAATGAAAAACTGTTTTTT. This codes for CSVRSITNEKLFF.